The source of this TCR beta chain is a study of T cells in narcolepsy. Turning to the study itself: Enrolled donors included narcolepsy type 1 or type 2 patients and healthy controls.

Findings of the study overall: Same-patient CSF and blood CD4+ T cell clonotypes included HCRT-specific and TRIB2-specific autoreactive ones.

Using immunoSEQ multiplex PCR, the repertoire was profiled, and TCRdb retains in-frame clones only, with some absent. Of 23,000 or so clones in the sample, 84% were seen once. Germline loops: CDR1 MDHEN, CDR2 SYDVKM. The CDR3 has 14 residues. V was cut by 6 bases and J by 6 bases, with 15 bases left in between. Comment on this clone: Its antigen is not identified. Other DNA sequences in the sample encode the same CDR3.

Sequencing input: CD45RA- memory CD4+ T cells from PBMCs. The clonotype was recovered from a human donor with narcolepsy. The J gene is TRBJ1-5, the V gene TRBV28, with D perhaps TRBD1 (6 bases). The CDR3 sequence is CASSIPGGPQPQHF. Written as DNA, the CDR3 is TGTGCCAGCAGCATCCCCGGGGGGCCTCAGCCCCAGCATTTT. Together with reference TRBV28 and TRBJ1-5, the CDR3 gives the full variable domain: DVKVTQSSRYLVKRTGEKVFLECVQDMDHENMFWYRQDPGLGLRLIYFSYDVKMKEKGDIPEGYSVSREKKERFSLILESASTNQTSMYLCASSIPGGPQPQHFGDGTRLSIL.